This T cell receptor (beta chain) was recovered during a study of a mutant IDH1 vaccine in newly diagnosed glioma. Measured with immunoSEQ multiplex PCR; TCRdb has only the in-frame clones, and not every one. The sample records roughly 57,000 clones, 89% being singletons. A note on this clone: Its target is not known.

This sample's time point: week 11, during vaccination. In every dose of vaccine, 300 ug of mutant IDH1 20-mer peptide was given alongside topical imiquimod. Trimming took off 0 bases at V and 1 base at J, with 4 bases between the two ends. In germline, CDR1 is SGHAT, CDR2 FQDESV (reference sequence). The CDR3 totals 13 residues. J is TRBJ2-7 and V is TRBV11-1; D is unclear. The sample was PBMCs, taken from a glioma patient whose treatment included an IDH1 peptide vaccine. This receptor was identified in a man between 35 and 55 years old with glioma. CDR3 in amino acids: CASSLAGSYEQYF. The DNA of the CDR3 is TGTGCCAGCAGCTTAGCAGGGTCCTACGAGCAGTACTTC.